A selection of T cell receptor beta chains follows, all from one sample in a study of blood T cell repertoires in COVID-19. Assay used: immunoSEQ multiplex PCR; TCRdb lists only in-frame clones, some missing. The repertoire holds about 210,000 clones, with 87% as singletons. Material for sequencing was peripheral blood. The receptors originated from a man in his sixties who had recovered from COVID-19. Both conserved end residues are part of each CDR3. Fields, in order: V gene, J gene, D gene, clone size, CDR3 protein, CDR3 DNA. D genes are given only for firm matches. A row's size may be missing; if present it is once, few, many or a size class.

V: TRBV5-1; J: TRBJ2-7; D: -; size: once; CDR3: CASSRKTGPSSYEQYF; DNA: TGCGCCAGCAGCCGAAAGACAGGACCTTCCTCCTACGAGCAGTACTTC
V: TRBV6-5; J: TRBJ2-4; D: -; size: -; CDR3: CATVNWGVAKNIQYF; DNA: TGTGCCACCGTGAATTGGGGAGTAGCCAAAAACATTCAGTACTTC
V: TRBV5-5; J: TRBJ2-2; D: TRBD1; size: -; CDR3: CASSPHRQGAYTGELFF; DNA: TGTGCCAGCAGCCCCCATCGACAGGGGGCCTACACCGGGGAGCTGTTTTTT
V: TRBV27; J: TRBJ2-7; D: TRBD1; size: -; CDR3: CASTRITGTGESYEQYF; DNA: TGTGCCAGCACCAGAATTACCGGGACAGGGGAGTCCTACGAGCAGTACTTC
V: TRBV9; J: TRBJ2-3; D: -; size: -; CDR3: CASSVNSPTVTDTQYF; DNA: TGTGCCAGCAGCGTAAATTCTCCGACAGTCACAGATACGCAGTATTTT
V: TRBV7-2; J: TRBJ2-4; D: -; size: few; CDR3: CASSLGGGLKNIQYF; DNA: TGTGCCAGCAGCTTAGGAGGCGGTCTCAAAAACATTCAGTACTTC
V: TRBV5-4; J: TRBJ2-5; D: -; size: -; CDR3: CASSSPSGQETQYF; DNA: TGTGCCAGCAGCTCCCCCAGCGGACAAGAGACCCAGTACTTC
V: TRBV30; J: TRBJ1-2; D: -; size: -; CDR3: CASSPIYGYTF; DNA: TGTGCCTCGAGTCCCATCTATGGCTACACCTTC
V: TRBV3-1/TRBV3-2; J: TRBJ1-2; D: -; size: -; CDR3: CASTPGRSYGYTF; DNA: TGTGCCAGCACCCCCGGTAGATCCTATGGCTACACCTTC
V: TRBV7-8; J: TRBJ2-7; D: -; size: -; CDR3: CASSLVETAYEQYF; DNA: TGTGCCAGCAGCTTAGTCGAGACAGCCTACGAGCAGTACTTC
V: TRBV2; J: TRBJ1-6; D: -; size: -; CDR3: CASRADRPGDYNSPLHF; DNA: TGTGCCAGCAGGGCGGACAGACCAGGGGACTATAATTCACCCCTCCACTTT
V: TRBV19; J: TRBJ1-5; D: -; size: -; CDR3: CASKSRDNSNQPQHF; DNA: TGTGCCAGTAAGTCCCGGGACAACTCCAATCAGCCCCAGCATTTT
V: TRBV12-3/TRBV12-4; J: TRBJ1-5; D: -; size: -; CDR3: CASSLGPQPQHF; DNA: TGTGCCAGCAGTTTAGGGCCTCAGCCCCAGCATTTT
V: TRBV5-1; J: TRBJ2-1; D: TRBD1; size: -; CDR3: CASSADRGLFF; DNA: TGCGCCAGCAGCGCGGACAGGGGGTTGTTCTTC
V: TRBV4-1; J: TRBJ1-3; D: TRBD1; size: -; CDR3: CASSDRDSGNTIYF; DNA: TGCGCCAGCAGCGACAGGGATTCTGGAAACACCATATATTTT
V: TRBV28; J: TRBJ2-5; D: TRBD1; size: -; CDR3: CASSPRTGAFYETQYF; DNA: TGTGCCAGCAGTCCCCGGACAGGGGCTTTTTATGAGACCCAGTACTTC
V: TRBV7-2; J: TRBJ2-7; D: TRBD1; size: -; CDR3: CASSLGTGEPYEQYF; DNA: TGTGCCAGCAGCTTAGGGACAGGTGAACCCTACGAGCAGTACTTC